This is a list of T cell receptor beta chains from one sample in a study of Ad26.COV2.S vaccination and SARS-CoV-2 variants. TCRdb's copy holds only in-frame clones and misses some; the assay was immunoSEQ multiplex PCR. The profile shows about 390,000 clones, 92% of them singletons. Sequencing was performed on peripheral blood, taken in a trial of Ad26.COV2.S vaccine versus placebo. These receptors were obtained from a person between 18 and 65 years old who received the Ad26.COV2.S COVID-19 vaccine or a placebo. Both conserved end residues are part of each CDR3. Each record gives: J gene, D gene, V gene, clone size, CDR3 DNA, CDR3 protein. The D gene is left open where the match is weak. Only part of the rows carry a size: once, few, many, or a class if the clone is expanded.

TRBJ1-5,TRBD1,TRBV20-1,.,TGCAGTGCTAGTGGGGACAGGGAAAATCAGCCCCAGCATTTT,CSASGDRENQPQHF
TRBJ2-1,TRBD1,TRBV28,.,TGTGCCAGCGCCTGGGGGGACAGGGTACGTGGTGAGCAGTTCTTC,CASAWGDRVRGEQFF
TRBJ2-7,TRBD1,TRBV7-9,few,TGTGCCAGCAGCTTAGCTGGGACAGGGGGCTCGTACGAGCAGTACTTC,CASSLAGTGGSYEQYF
TRBJ2-2,TRBD2,TRBV7-8,.,TGTGCCAGCAGCTTCCGGGGGGCGAACACCGGGGAGCTGTTTTTT,CASSFRGANTGELFF
TRBJ1-2,.,TRBV30,.,TGTGCCTGGAGTAAAGGATCTGAAGGAAGCTACACCTTC,CAWSKGSEGSYTF
TRBJ2-7,TRBD1,TRBV5-1,.,TGCGCCAGCAGCTCCCGCGGACAGGGCGCGGCCTACGAGCAGTACTTC,CASSSRGQGAAYEQYF
TRBJ2-1,TRBD2,TRBV6-5,.,TGTGCCAGCAGTTACTCGAATAGCGGGGGGTACAATGAGCAGTTCTTC,CASSYSNSGGYNEQFF
TRBJ1-2,TRBD1,TRBV2,once,TGTGCCAGCAGTGACCCTTCCGAGGGACAGGGCTATGGCTACACCTTC,CASSDPSEGQGYGYTF
TRBJ2-7,.,TRBV5-6,once,TGTGCCAGCAGCTCCGGTATCTACGAGCAGTACTTC,CASSSGIYEQYF
TRBJ2-1,.,TRBV11-3,.,TGTGCCAGCAGCTTAGTCAGTGAGCAGTTCTTC,CASSLVSEQFF
TRBJ2-1,.,TRBV14,.,TGTGCCAGCAGCCAAGGCCTGAGGGGGGCGGTGTACAATGAGCAGTTCTTC,CASSQGLRGAVYNEQFF
TRBJ1-1,.,TRBV28,.,TGTGCCAGCTACTCTTCGGGGATTGAAGCTTTCTTT,CASYSSGIEAFF
TRBJ1-3,.,TRBV9,.,TGTGCCAGCAGCGTAGATGGAAACACCATATATTTT,CASSVDGNTIYF
TRBJ1-2,.,TRBV7-9,few,TGTGCCAGCAGCTCGATCCTTATGAACTATGGCTACACCTTC,CASSSILMNYGYTF
TRBJ2-7,.,TRBV19,.,TGTGCCAGTAGTATCGGAGGACTCGGCGAGCAGTACTTC,CASSIGGLGEQYF
TRBJ1-2,.,TRBV30,.,TGTGCCTGGAGTGTACGGGCAGGTTATGGCTACACCTTC,CAWSVRAGYGYTF
TRBJ2-2,.,TRBV4-2,.,TGTGCCAGCAGCCAAGAAGGGACCGTTGGTTACGGGGAGCTGTTTTTT,CASSQEGTVGYGELFF
TRBJ1-1,.,TRBV18,.,TGTGCCAGCTCACCATCCTTAGCGCGCGCTGAAGCTTTCTTT,CASSPSLARAEAFF